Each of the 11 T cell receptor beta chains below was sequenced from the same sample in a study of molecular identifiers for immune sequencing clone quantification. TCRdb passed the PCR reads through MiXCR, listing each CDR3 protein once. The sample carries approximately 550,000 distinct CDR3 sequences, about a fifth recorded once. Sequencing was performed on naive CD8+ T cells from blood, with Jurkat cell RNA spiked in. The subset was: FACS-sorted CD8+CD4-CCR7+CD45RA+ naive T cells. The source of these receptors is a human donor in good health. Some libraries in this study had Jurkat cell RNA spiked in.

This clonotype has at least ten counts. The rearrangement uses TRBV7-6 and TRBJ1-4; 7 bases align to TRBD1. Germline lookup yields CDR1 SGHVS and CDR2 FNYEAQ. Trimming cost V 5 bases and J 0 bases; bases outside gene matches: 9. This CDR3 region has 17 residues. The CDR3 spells CASSGLVRGATNEKLFF. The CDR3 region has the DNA TGTGCCAGCAGCGGACTCGTCAGGGGGGCAACTAATGAAAAACTGTTTTTT.

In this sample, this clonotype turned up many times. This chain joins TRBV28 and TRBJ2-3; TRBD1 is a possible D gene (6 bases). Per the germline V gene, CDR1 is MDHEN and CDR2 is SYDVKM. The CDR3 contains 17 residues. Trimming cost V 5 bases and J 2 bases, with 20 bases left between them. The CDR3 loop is CASSTALTGQDTDTQYF. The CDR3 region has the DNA TGTGCCAGCAGTACAGCACTCACGGGACAAGACACAGATACGCAGTATTTT.

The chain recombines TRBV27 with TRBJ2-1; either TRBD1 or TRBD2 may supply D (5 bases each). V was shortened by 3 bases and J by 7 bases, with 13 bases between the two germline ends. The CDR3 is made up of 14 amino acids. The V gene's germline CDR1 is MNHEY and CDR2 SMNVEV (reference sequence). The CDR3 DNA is TGTGCCAGCAGTTTTCAAGGGACGGGGAATGAGCAGTTCTTC. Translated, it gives CASSFQGTGNEQFF.

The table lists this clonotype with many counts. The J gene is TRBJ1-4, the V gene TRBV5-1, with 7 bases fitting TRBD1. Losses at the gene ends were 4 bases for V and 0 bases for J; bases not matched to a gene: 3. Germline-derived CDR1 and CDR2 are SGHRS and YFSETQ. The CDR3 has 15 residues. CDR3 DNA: TGCGCCAGCAGCGGGACAGAAGCAACTAATGAAAAACTGTTTTTT. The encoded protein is CASSGTEATNEKLFF.

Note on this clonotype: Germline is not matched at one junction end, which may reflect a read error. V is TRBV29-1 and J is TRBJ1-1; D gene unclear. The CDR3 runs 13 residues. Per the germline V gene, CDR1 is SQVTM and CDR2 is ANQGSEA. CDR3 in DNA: TGCAGCGTTGACCAGCGGAGTCAACTTGAAGCTTCCTTT. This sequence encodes CSVDQRSQLEASF.

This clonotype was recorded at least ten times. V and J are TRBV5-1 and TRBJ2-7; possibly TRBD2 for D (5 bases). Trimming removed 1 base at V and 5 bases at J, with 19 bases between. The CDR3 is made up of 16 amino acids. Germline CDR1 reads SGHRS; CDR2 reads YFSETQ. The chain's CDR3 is CASSLSPGWSTDEQYF. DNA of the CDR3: TGCGCCAGCAGCTTGTCTCCGGGGTGGAGTACAGACGAGCAGTACTTC.

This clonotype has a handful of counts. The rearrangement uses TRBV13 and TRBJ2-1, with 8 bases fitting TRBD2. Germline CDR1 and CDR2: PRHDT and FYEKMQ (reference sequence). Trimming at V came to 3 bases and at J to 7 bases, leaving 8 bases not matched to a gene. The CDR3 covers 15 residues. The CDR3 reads CASSFSSGSRNEQFF. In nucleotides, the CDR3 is TGTGCCAGCAGCTTTAGCAGCGGGAGTAGGAATGAGCAGTTCTTC.

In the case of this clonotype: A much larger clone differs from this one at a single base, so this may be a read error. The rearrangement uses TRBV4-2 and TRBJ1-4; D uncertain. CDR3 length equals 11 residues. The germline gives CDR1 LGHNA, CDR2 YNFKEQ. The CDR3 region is CAGRHSDKLFF. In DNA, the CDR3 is TGTGCCGGCAGGCATTCCGACAAACTGTTTTTT.

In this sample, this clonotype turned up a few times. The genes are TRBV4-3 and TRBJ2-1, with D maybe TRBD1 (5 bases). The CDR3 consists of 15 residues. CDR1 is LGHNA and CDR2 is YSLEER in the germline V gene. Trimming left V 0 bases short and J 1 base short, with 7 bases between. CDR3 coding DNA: TGCGCCAGCAGCCAAGAGAAGGGGTCCTACAATGAGCAGTTCTTC. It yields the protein CASSQEKGSYNEQFF.

CDR3 sequence reads: CSASNALNTEAFF. The CDR3 nucleotides are TGCAGTGCTAGCAATGCTCTGAACACTGAAGCTTTCTTT. The chain links TRBV20-1 to TRBJ1-1; D not resolved. Looked up from germline, CDR1 is DFQATT and CDR2 is SNEGSKA (reference sequence). The CDR3 totals 13 residues. Trimming cost V 3 bases and J 0 bases, with 8 bases left between them.

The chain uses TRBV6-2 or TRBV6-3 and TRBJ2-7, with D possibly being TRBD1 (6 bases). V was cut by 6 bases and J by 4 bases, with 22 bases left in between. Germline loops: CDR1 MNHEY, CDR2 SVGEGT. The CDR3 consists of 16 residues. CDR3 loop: CASSPPTGFLRYEQYF. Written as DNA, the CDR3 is TGTGCCAGCAGCCCTCCTACAGGGTTCCTCAGGTACGAGCAGTACTTC.